These T cell receptor beta chains were read from a single sample in a study of cytotoxic CD8 clonotypes in ibrutinib-treated CLL. TCRdb's table, derived via immunoSEQ multiplex PCR, lists solely in-frame clones and lacks some. The sample holds about 130,000 clones; 84% are singletons and the top ten take 3.3%. Sequences were derived from PBMCs, sampled after 24 months of ibrutinib treatment. These receptors were obtained from a human donor with chronic lymphocytic leukemia. Each CDR3 is given with its conserved first and last residue. A D gene is named only where the DNA matches it firmly. Expanded clones get a size class; other rows say once, few or many, or leave the size out.

TRBV7-2	TRBJ1-6	-	few	CASSWGFNSPLHF	TGTGCCAGCAGCTGGGGTTTCAATTCACCCCTCCACTTT
TRBV7-2	TRBJ1-1	-	-	CASSLRAEAFF	TGTGCCAGCAGCTTAAGGGCTGAAGCTTTCTTT
TRBV2	TRBJ2-5	-	-	CASSREREPRETQYF	TGTGCCAGCAGTCGGGAAAGGGAACCCCGGGAGACCCAGTACTTC
TRBV7-3	TRBJ1-6	-	-	CASSLSSYNSPLHF	TGTGCCAGCAGCTTGAGCTCCTATAATTCACCCCTCCACTTT
TRBV29-1	TRBJ1-5	TRBD1	-	CSVEDLRVGTQGSNQPQHF	TGCAGCGTTGAAGATCTTCGGGTCGGTACACAGGGGTCGAATCAGCCCCAGCATTTT
TRBV19	TRBJ1-1	TRBD1	-	CASSGTGGAYNTEAFF	TGTGCCAGTTCCGGGACAGGGGGCGCCTATAACACTGAAGCTTTCTTT
TRBV28	TRBJ2-3	-	-	CASSRRTVTDTQYF	TGTGCCAGCAGTCGACGGACGGTTACAGATACGCAGTATTTT
TRBV5-1	TRBJ2-3	TRBD2	-	CASSWTSGGAGTDTQYF	TGCGCCAGCAGCTGGACTAGCGGGGGGGCCGGCACAGATACGCAGTATTTT
TRBV2	TRBJ2-1	-	-	CASSDRGDEQFF	TGTGCCAGCAGTGACCGCGGCGATGAGCAGTTCTTC
TRBV5-1	TRBJ1-6	-	once	CASSLGWGGVPSYNSPLHF	TGCGCCAGCAGCTTGGGATGGGGAGGGGTCCCCTCCTATAATTCACCCCTCCACTTT
TRBV6-5	TRBJ1-5	-	-	CASSYGVGNQPQHF	TGTGCCAGCAGTTACGGTGTGGGCAATCAGCCCCAGCATTTT
TRBV10-2	TRBJ2-7	-	-	CASSPGPGQGGVYEQYF	TGCGCCAGCAGCCCCGGACCTGGACAGGGAGGGGTCTACGAGCAGTACTTC
TRBV6-5	TRBJ2-2	-	-	CASSYSKGGELFF	TGTGCCAGCAGTTACTCGAAAGGCGGGGAGCTGTTTTTT
TRBV4-1	TRBJ2-1	-	-	CASSQDSSYNEQFF	TGCGCCAGCAGCCAAGATAGCAGTTACAATGAGCAGTTCTTC
TRBV18	TRBJ1-6	-	-	CASSPFQSLSNSPLHF	TGTGCCAGCTCACCATTTCAGAGTCTCAGTAATTCACCCCTCCACTTT
TRBV6-1	TRBJ1-5	-	-	CASSERQNQPQHF	TGTGCCAGCAGTGAAAGACAGAACCAGCCCCAGCATTTT
TRBV10-3	TRBJ1-5	-	-	CAISESSGDQPQHF	TGTGCCATCAGTGAGTCGTCAGGGGATCAGCCCCAGCATTTT
TRBV30	TRBJ1-2	-	-	CAWSVGRAFTF	TGTGCCTGGAGTGTTGGCAGAGCCTTCACCTTC